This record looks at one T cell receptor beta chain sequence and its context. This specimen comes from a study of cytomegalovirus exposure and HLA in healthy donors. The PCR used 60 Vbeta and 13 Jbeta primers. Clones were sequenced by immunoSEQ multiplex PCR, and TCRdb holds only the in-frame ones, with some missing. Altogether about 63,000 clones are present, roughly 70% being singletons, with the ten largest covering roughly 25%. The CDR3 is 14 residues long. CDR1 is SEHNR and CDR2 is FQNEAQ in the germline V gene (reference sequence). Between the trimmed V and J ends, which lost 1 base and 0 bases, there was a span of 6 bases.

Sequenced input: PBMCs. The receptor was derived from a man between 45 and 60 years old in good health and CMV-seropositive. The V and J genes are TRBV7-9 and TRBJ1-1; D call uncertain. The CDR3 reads CASSLGRLNTEAFF. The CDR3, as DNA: TGTGCCAGCAGCTTAGGGCGGCTGAACACTGAAGCTTTCTTT.